The next 24 T cell receptor beta chains were all read from a single sample in a study of blood T cell repertoires in COVID-19. TCRdb's table, derived via immunoSEQ multiplex PCR, lists solely in-frame clones and lacks some. The sample holds roughly 30,000 clones; around 90% are singletons and the top ten take approximately 7.9%. Sequenced input: peripheral blood. These receptors were collected from a man aged 55 to 69 with COVID-19, enrolled during active disease.

The chain employs TRBV7-2 and TRBJ1-5; 9 bases map to TRBD1. Trimming cost V 5 bases and J 1 base; bases outside gene matches: 3. Germline assignment: CDR1 SGHTA and CDR2 FQGNSA. The CDR3 runs 15 residues. DNA for the CDR3: TGTGCCAGCAGCGCGGACAGGGGCAGCAATCAGCCCCAGCATTTT. Its protein product is CASSADRGSNQPQHF.

The CDR3 protein is CASSQGAKQPQHF. Here the CDR3 DNA reads TGTGCCAGCTCGCAGGGGGCCAAACAGCCCCAGCATTTT. V gene TRBV6-4 combines with J gene TRBJ1-5; 8 bases agree with TRBD1. The V gene end was trimmed by 8 bases and the J gene end by 7 bases; junction bases not matched to a gene: 7. CDR1 and CDR2 from the germline V gene are MRHNA and SNTAGT. The CDR3 totals 13 residues.

The chain recombines TRBV7-2 with TRBJ2-2, with TRBD2 matching over 8 bases. CDR1 SGHTA and CDR2 FQGNSA come from the germline V gene. V lost 3 bases and J lost 4; bases outside the gene matches: 7. The CDR3 runs 16 residues. This CDR3 is CASSFFSGSSTGELFF. As DNA, the CDR3 is TGTGCCAGCAGCTTCTTCAGCGGGAGTAGCACCGGGGAGCTGTTTTTT.

This chain uses TRBV5-1 with TRBJ2-7; 8 bases line up with TRBD2. Germline loops: CDR1 SGHRS, CDR2 YFSETQ. The CDR3 length is 15 residues. V shed 0 bases and J 0 bases; nucleotides not matched to a gene: 2. The CDR3 loop is CASSLASGSSYEQYF. CDR3 nucleotides: TGCGCCAGCAGCTTGGCCAGCGGGAGCTCCTACGAGCAGTACTTC.

The J gene is TRBJ2-3, the V gene TRBV27; 10 nucleotides align to TRBD1. The CDR3 spans 18 residues. CDR1 and CDR2 from the germline V gene are MNHEY and SMNVEV (reference sequence). V lost 6 bases to trimming and J lost 0 bases; unmatched junction nucleotides: 12. The CDR3 loop is CASSRGQGELTSTDTQYF. CDR3 sequence (DNA): TGTGCCAGCAGCCGCGGACAGGGGGAACTGACTAGCACAGATACGCAGTATTTT.

This chain links TRBV4-1 with TRBJ1-2; 7 bases are a match to TRBD1. The CDR3 length is 14 residues. V was pared by 6 bases and J by 4 bases, with 8 bases of the junction left unmatched. Germline V lookup: CDR1 MGHRA, CDR2 YSYEKL. The CDR3 region has the DNA TGCGCCAGCAGTCGGCCGGGACAGACCTATGGCTACACCTTC. Its translation: CASSRPGQTYGYTF.

This chain links TRBV7-3 with TRBJ2-6; D gene uncertain. The germline CDR1 and CDR2 sequences are SGHTA and FQGTGA. This CDR3 is 14 amino acids long. V lost 4 bases and J lost 0, with 4 bases in between. CDR3 amino acids: CASSSSSGANVLTF. CDR3 bases: TGTGCCAGCAGCTCGAGCTCTGGGGCCAACGTCCTGACTTTC.

The genes are TRBV4-1 and TRBJ2-7, with D possibly being TRBD2 (6 bases). Trimming took 1 base from V and 7 from J, leaving 14 bases between them. Germline V gene lookup returns CDR1 MGHRA and CDR2 YSYEKL. This CDR3 comprises 14 residues. In nucleotides, the CDR3 is TGCGCCAGCAGCCAAGTCAGTCCGGCGGGGGAGCAGTACTTC. Amino acid sequence: CASSQVSPAGEQYF.

The CDR3 protein is CASSPSDYSHYGYTF. The CDR3 nucleotides read TGTGCCAGCAGCCCCTCCGACTACAGCCACTATGGCTACACCTTC. This chain links TRBV3-1 (or the pseudogene TRBV3-2) with TRBJ1-2, with D unresolved. Germline loops: CDR1 LGHDT, CDR2 YNNKEL (reference sequence). V was pared by 4 bases and J by 3 bases, with 15 bases between. CDR3 length equals 15 residues.

The chain combines TRBV19 with TRBJ1-1, with D unresolved. CDR1 is LNHDA, CDR2 SQIVND, per germline (reference sequence). The V and J ends lost 1 base and 1 base respectively, with 4 bases between them. The CDR3 loop spans 13 amino acids. The CDR3 sequence: CASSIGRNTEAFF. In DNA form, the CDR3 reads TGTGCCAGTAGTATAGGTAGGAACACTGAAGCTTTCTTT.

The gene calls are TRBV5-4 and TRBJ1-1, with TRBD1 matching 7 bases. There are 13 residues in the CDR3. The junction had 1 base not matched to a gene; V was cut back by 1 base and J by 4 bases. Germline V gene sequence: CDR1 SGHNT, CDR2 YYREEE (reference sequence). The CDR3 coding sequence is TGTGCCAGCAGCTTGCAGGGGGGCACTGAAGCTTTCTTT. This encodes CASSLQGGTEAFF.

The V gene is TRBV9, the J gene TRBJ2-7, with 9 bases aligning to TRBD2. CDR3 length: 13 amino acids. V dropped 2 bases and J dropped 5; count of bases not matched to a gene: 2. Germline values: CDR1 SGDLS, CDR2 YYNGEE. CDR3 sequence reads: CASSVVAGDEQYF. The CDR3 DNA reads TGTGCCAGCAGCGTGGTAGCGGGAGACGAGCAGTACTTC. The whole variable domain, filled in from reference TRBV9 and TRBJ2-7, reads DSGVTQTPKHLITATGQRVTLRCSPRSGDLSVYWYQQSLDQGLQFLIQYYNGEERAKGNILERFSAQQFPDLHSELNLSSLELGDSALYFCASSVVAGDEQYFGPGTRLTVT.

This chain uses TRBV7-2 with TRBJ2-7; the match to TRBD1 covers 7 bases. J gave up 6 bases and V 4 bases, and 6 bases lay outside the gene matches. This CDR3 region has 13 residues. Germline loops: CDR1 SGHTA, CDR2 FQGNSA. DNA of the CDR3: TGTGCCAGCAGCTCGGGACAGCTGGGCGAGCAGTACTTC. Its protein is CASSSGQLGEQYF.

The chain carries TRBV21-1 and TRBJ2-1; the table's TRBD1 call for D was not verified on the DNA. TRBV21-1 is a pseudogene segment. The CDR3 is 16 residues long. CDR3 in amino acids: CASSKGDRGRHCEQFF. The CDR3 DNA is TGTGCCAGCAGCAAAGGGGACAGGGGGCGCCACTGTGAGCAGTTCTTC.

The rearrangement uses TRBV29-1 and TRBJ2-1; TRBD2 is a possible D gene (5 bases). The V end was cut by 3 bases, the J end by 6 bases, with 18 bases between. The CDR3 extends over 15 amino acids. Germline-derived CDR1 and CDR2 are SQVTM and ANQGSEA. The CDR3: CSVDDWRASSNEQFF. CDR3 sequence (DNA): TGCAGCGTTGATGACTGGCGGGCCTCCAGCAATGAGCAGTTCTTC.

The rearrangement links TRBV7-2 to TRBJ2-3, with 11 nucleotides matching TRBD2. J lost 2 bases, V lost 5 bases, and 12 bases had no gene match. From germline, CDR1 is SGHTA and CDR2 FQGNSA. The CDR3 runs 18 residues. The CDR3 region is CASSVGGLAVRDTDTQYF. The CDR3 bases are TGTGCCAGCAGCGTAGGGGGACTAGCGGTTAGGGACACAGATACGCAGTATTTT.

The rearrangement joins TRBV2 to TRBJ2-5, with 12 bases that match TRBD1. CDR1 is SNHLY, CDR2 FYNNEI, per germline. V trimming: 8 bases; J trimming: 4 bases; junction bases outside the gene matches: 8. The CDR3 covers 15 residues. The CDR3 sequence is CASDTSGQGAETQYF. The CDR3 DNA reads as TGTGCCAGCGACACCTCGGGACAGGGGGCAGAGACCCAGTACTTC.

Sample share makes this clone medium-sized. This sequence joins TRBV29-1 and TRBJ2-5; TRBD2 aligns across 11 bases. The CDR3 consists of 14 residues. Germline V lookup: CDR1 SQVTM, CDR2 ANQGSEA. After removal of 7 bases from V and 2 bases from J, the junction contained 6 bases not matched to a gene. CDR3 DNA: TGCAGCGGTTGGGGACTAGCGGAACAAGAGACCCAGTACTTC. Translation: CSGWGLAEQETQYF.

V gene TRBV24-1 combines with J gene TRBJ2-1; 8 positions agree with TRBD2. V gave up 2 bases and J gave up 8 bases; unmatched junction bases: 7. This CDR3 comprises 15 residues. The germline CDR1 and CDR2 sequences are KGHDR and SFDVKD. The CDR3 DNA reads TGTGCCACCAGTGATTCAAGCGGGAGTATAGATGAGCAGTTCTTC. This translates into CATSDSSGSIDEQFF.

This clone appeared a single time. The chain is built from TRBV12-3 or TRBV12-4 and TRBJ2-7; no firm D call. The CDR3 covers 12 residues. Trimming stripped 5 bases from V and 2 bases from J, with 7 bases between. CDR3 region: CASSRRAYEQYF. The CDR3, as DNA: TGTGCCAGCAGTAGACGGGCCTACGAGCAGTACTTC.

The chain couples TRBV7-4 to TRBJ2-4; the match to TRBD1 covers 7 bases. The CDR3 is made up of 17 amino acids. V trimming: 5 bases; J trimming: 6 bases; junction bases outside the gene matches: 16. Germline assignment: CDR1 SGHVT and CDR2 SQSDAQ. CDR3 nucleotides: TGTGCCAGCAGCGCAGAACCCGTAACAGGGGCCCTAAACATTCAGTACTTC. Its protein is CASSAEPVTGALNIQYF. Full variable domain (remainder filled in from reference TRBV7-4 and TRBJ2-4): GAGVSQSPRYKVAKRGRDVALRCDSISGHVTLYWYRQTLGQGSEVLTYSQSDAQRDKSGRPSGRFSAERPERSVSTLKIQRTEQGDSAVYLCASSAEPVTGALNIQYFGAGTRLSVL.

This chain connects TRBV20-1 to TRBJ1-1; D unresolved. Germline V gene data show CDR1 as DFQATT and CDR2 as SNEGSKA (reference sequence). The V gene lost 3 bases and the J gene lost 10 bases, with 12 bases spanning the gap. The CDR3 length is 11 residues. CDR3 nucleotide sequence: TGCAGTGCTAGCCCGGGGTCGGGAGCTTTCTTT. It translates to CSASPGSGAFF.

The chain has TRBV7-8 and TRBJ1-1, with a tentative D call TRBD1 (5 bases). CDR3 length: 14 amino acids. The V gene's germline CDR1 is SGHVS and CDR2 FQNEAQ. V dropped 5 bases and J dropped 1 base, with 11 bases sitting between them. The CDR3 DNA sequence: TGTGCCAGCAGCCCGGCCACAGGGAACACTGAAGCTTTCTTT. This sequence encodes CASSPATGNTEAFF.

The chain joins TRBV5-1 to TRBJ2-1; the D gene is possibly TRBD2 (6 bases). V was shortened by 4 bases and J by 0 bases, with 11 bases between the two germline ends. From germline, CDR1 is SGHRS and CDR2 YFSETQ. This CDR3 has 15 residues. In DNA, the CDR3 is TGCGCCAGCAGCCCCGCGGGAAGCTCCTACAATGAGCAGTTCTTC. Its translation is CASSPAGSSYNEQFF.